The 9 T cell receptor beta chains given below trace back to one sample, sequenced in a study of blood T cell repertoires in COVID-19. Assay used: immunoSEQ multiplex PCR; TCRdb lists only in-frame clones, some missing. The table records some 150,000 clones, 88% of them present only once. Sequencing was performed on peripheral blood. The receptor set was obtained from a human donor in a cohort sampled during active COVID-19.

The V call is TRBV6-5, the J call TRBJ2-5, with TRBD1 as a possible D gene (5 bases). Germline CDR1 is MNHEY and CDR2 is SVGAGI. The CDR3 is 13 residues long. The germline V and J ends were trimmed by 8 bases and 4 bases, with 14 bases remaining between them. The CDR3 here is CASPTQGAETQYF. CDR3 coding DNA: TGTGCCAGCCCTACCCAGGGTGCAGAGACCCAGTACTTC.

With respect to this clone: Sequence at one end of the junction differs from germline and may be a read error. The chain combines TRBV11-2 with TRBJ2-1; weak D call: TRBD1 (6 bases). The CDR3 has 16 residues. CDR1 and CDR2 from the germline V gene are SGHAT and FQNNGV. CDR3 nucleotides: TGTGTCAGCAGCTTAGGGGCAGGGGCATACTACAATGAGCAGTTCTTC. Protein sequence: CVSSLGAGAYYNEQFF.

This clone was seen once. The chain joins TRBV11-2 to TRBJ2-1, with TRBD2 matching over 10 bases. CDR1 and CDR2 from the germline V gene are SGHAT and FQNNGV. This CDR3 is built from 18 residues. Unmatched junction bases numbered 11, after V lost 1 base and J lost 5 bases. Here the CDR3 DNA reads TGTGCCAGCAGCTTAGGTCAGAGCGGGAGGGCCGGGGACAATGAGCAGTTCTTC. Encoded protein: CASSLGQSGRAGDNEQFF.

The V gene is TRBV19, the J gene TRBJ2-5; 7 bases map to TRBD1. This CDR3 spans 13 amino acids. The germline V gene has CDR1 LNHDA and CDR2 SQIVND (reference sequence). V shed 6 bases and J 3 bases; nucleotides not matched to a gene: 4. The CDR3 here is CASSRDSKETQYF. CDR3 coding DNA: TGTGCCAGTAGCCGGGACAGCAAAGAGACCCAGTACTTC.

The chain combines TRBV5-1 with TRBJ1-3; no clear D. The V gene lost 4 bases and the J gene lost 4 bases, with 15 bases spanning the gap. This CDR3 is built from 15 residues. The V gene's germline CDR1 is SGHRS and CDR2 YFSETQ. The CDR3 sequence is CASSGGSESGNTIYF. CDR3 nucleotides: TGCGCCAGCAGCGGAGGAAGTGAATCCGGAAACACCATATATTTT.

V and J are TRBV7-3 and TRBJ2-1; D perhaps matches TRBD1 (5 bases). Trimming stripped 4 bases from V and 4 bases from J, with 11 bases between. The CDR3 length is 14 residues. The germline V gene has CDR1 SGHTA and CDR2 FQGTGA. The CDR3 loop reads CASSSTDRYNEQFF. CDR3 coding DNA: TGTGCCAGCAGCTCTACAGACAGATACAATGAGCAGTTCTTC. The full variable domain, completed using reference TRBV7-3 and TRBJ2-1, is GAGVSQTPSNKVTEKGKYVELRCDPISGHTALYWYRQSLGQGPEFLIYFQGTGAADDSGLPNDRFFAVRPEGSVSTLKIQRTERGDSAVYLCASSSTDRYNEQFFGPGTRLTVL.

This clone was counted only a few times. The chain uses TRBV7-2 and TRBJ1-5; D is perhaps TRBD1 (6 bases). This CDR3 region has 17 residues. V was cut by 4 bases and J by 2 bases, with 18 bases left in between. The germline V gene has CDR1 SGHTA and CDR2 FQGNSA. The chain's CDR3 is CASSSTRLTGRNQPQHF. The CDR3 DNA follows: TGTGCCAGCAGCTCCACCCGACTGACAGGCCGCAATCAGCCCCAGCATTTT.

The chain uses TRBV30 and TRBJ1-6; the D gene is possibly TRBD1 (5 bases). The germline CDR1 and CDR2 sequences are GTSNPN and SVGIG (reference sequence). Trimming removed 4 bases from V and 13 bases from J, with 26 bases in between. The CDR3 spans 16 residues. CDR3 in DNA: TGTGCCTGGACTCCCAACGGGGGACTGCTCCTCCCGCCCCTCCACTTT. Its protein product is CAWTPNGGLLLPPLHF.

With regard to this clone: Additional DNA sequences in this sample encode the identical CDR3. The chain carries TRBV20-1 and TRBJ1-1, with a weak D call TRBD1 (6 bases). Trimming shortened V by 3 bases and J by 1 base, and 12 bases separated the two germline ends. Germline loops: CDR1 DFQATT, CDR2 SNEGSKA (reference sequence). This CDR3 has 14 amino acids. CDR3 protein: CSASILGQNTEAFF. Written as DNA, the CDR3 is TGCAGTGCTAGTATATTGGGACAGAACACTGAAGCTTTCTTT.